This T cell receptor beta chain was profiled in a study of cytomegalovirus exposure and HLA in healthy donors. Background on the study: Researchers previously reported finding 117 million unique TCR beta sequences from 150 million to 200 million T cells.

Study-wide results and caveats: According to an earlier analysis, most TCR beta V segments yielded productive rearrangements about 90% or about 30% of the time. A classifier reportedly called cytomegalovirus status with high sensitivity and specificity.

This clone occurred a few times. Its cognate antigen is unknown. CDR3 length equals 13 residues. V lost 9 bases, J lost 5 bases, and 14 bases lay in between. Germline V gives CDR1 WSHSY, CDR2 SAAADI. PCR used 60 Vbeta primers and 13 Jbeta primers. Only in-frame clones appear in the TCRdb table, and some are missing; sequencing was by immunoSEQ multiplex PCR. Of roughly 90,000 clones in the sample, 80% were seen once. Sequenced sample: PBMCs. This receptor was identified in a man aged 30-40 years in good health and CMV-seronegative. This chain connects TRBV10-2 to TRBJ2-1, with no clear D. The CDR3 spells CASGAQKHNEQFF. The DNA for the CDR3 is TGCGCCAGTGGTGCACAGAAACACAATGAGCAGTTCTTC.